These 3 T cell receptor beta chains came from one sample sequenced in a study of blood T cell repertoires in COVID-19. The method was immunoSEQ multiplex PCR; TCRdb's version includes in-frame clones alone and lacks a portion of them. Among over 65,000 clones listed, approximately 87% were seen once. Sequencing was done on a sample of peripheral blood. The receptors stem from a human donor in a cohort sampled during active COVID-19.

The chain couples TRBV5-1 to TRBJ2-7, with a possible D match to TRBD1 (9 bases). V gave up 4 bases and J gave up 3 bases, with 20 bases separating them. Germline V gene sequence: CDR1 SGHRS, CDR2 YFSETQ. The CDR3 has 16 amino acids. CDR3 loop: CASSRTGERGNYEQYF. CDR3 in DNA: TGCGCCAGCAGCCGGACAGGGGAGCGGGGGAACTACGAGCAGTACTTC.

This chain connects TRBV19 to TRBJ1-4; no reliable D call. The CDR3 length is 13 residues. Germline V gene lookup returns CDR1 LNHDA and CDR2 SQIVND (reference sequence). V lost 7 bases and J lost 5, with 11 bases in between. Here the CDR3 reads CASTWHPNEKLFF. The CDR3 bases are TGTGCCAGTACGTGGCACCCGAATGAAAAACTGTTTTTT.

The chain carries TRBV3-1 (or the pseudogene TRBV3-2) and TRBJ2-4, with 7 positions matching TRBD1. Germline CDR1 reads LGHDT; CDR2 reads YNNKEL (reference sequence). The CDR3 extends over 12 amino acids. The V gene end was trimmed by 3 bases and the J gene end by 14 bases; junction bases not matched to a gene: 7. CDR3 protein: CASSQGDSREYF. The CDR3 bases are TGTGCCAGCAGCCAGGGGGACAGCCGCGAGTACTTC.